A selection of T cell receptor beta chains follows, all from one sample in a study of blood T cell repertoires in COVID-19. Method: immunoSEQ multiplex PCR; TCRdb's copy keeps in-frame clones and lacks some. The sample consists of hundreds of thousands of clones, about 91% of them appearing once. What was sequenced was peripheral blood. Receptor source: a woman aged 25 to 39 with COVID-19, enrolled during active disease. Both conserved end residues are trimmed from each CDR3. A D gene is named only where the DNA matches it firmly.

d_call	v_call	j_call	cdr3_length	cdr3_aa
NA	TRBV5-1	TRBJ1-6	11	ASSLDRVSPLH
TRBD1	TRBV29-1	TRBJ1-2	13	SAHTHQDRGDGYT
TRBD2	TRBV2	TRBJ2-7	11	ATGGGTFLEQY
NA	TRBV19	TRBJ2-4	11	ASSIASGDIQY
NA	TRBV2	TRBJ2-7	13	ASSEGAGAGYEQY
NA	TRBV7-8	TRBJ2-2	12	ASSLVVNTGELF
NA	TRBV4-2	TRBJ1-6	16	ASSQDLAGSSYNSPLH
NA	TRBV7-9	TRBJ2-5	9	ASSGRETQY
TRBD2	TRBV5-6	TRBJ2-5	12	ASSAGLAQETQY
NA	TRBV7-8	TRBJ2-7	11	ASSLTGNYEQY
NA	TRBV12-5	TRBJ1-4	14	ASGLATGTLNEKLF
TRBD1	TRBV13	TRBJ2-2	14	ASSIPGQGLTGELF
NA	TRBV11-2	TRBJ2-1	13	ASSFGGNSHNEQF
NA	TRBV4-1	TRBJ2-5	11	ASSLPGQETQY
NA	TRBV28	TRBJ2-3	13	ASSSPRGGADTQY
NA	TRBV21-1	TRBJ2-1	17	ASRVMGLVKKSSYNEQF